This paragraph covers one T cell receptor (beta chain) sequence. The specificity of this receptor is unknown. Nothing much larger sits one base from this clone, and base qualities are not available. Trimming costs V 0 bases and J 2 bases, and their ends lie 8 bases apart. Via the germline V gene, CDR1 is SGDLS and CDR2 YYNGEE. From the cysteine through the phenylalanine, the CDR3 covers 15 amino acids. The DNA shown is the 45-base CDR3, in frame from base 1. This sample is drawn from a study of Ad26.COV2.S vaccination and SARS-CoV-2 variants (dated by TCRdb to about 2021). For the study in its entirety: Donors in the vaccine arm were drawn from COV1001, a phase I-IIa trial of Ad26.COV2.S in healthy adults that was multicentre, randomized, double-blind and placebo-controlled. Ad26.COV2.S was administered intramuscularly at 5 x 10^10 or 1 x 10^11 viral particles, either as a single shot or as two shots given 56 days apart. TCRbeta repertoire sequencing served as the tool for gauging how specific and how broad the SARS-CoV-2-reactive T cell receptors were following Ad26.COV2.S vaccination. The TCR-sequenced set comprised around 30 samples: around 20 Ad26.COV2.S vaccine recipients, 5 placebo recipients and 8 SARS-CoV-2 convalescent individuals. Participants in the trial were split at random into five groups of five each, receiving low-dose or high-dose Ad26.COV2.S once or twice, or else placebo on both occasions. Investigators did not know the trial group allocation while performing experiments and assessing outcomes. Summary of the overall study and its limitations: Substantial breadth of spike-specific CD8+ and CD4+ T cell responses was reported after vaccination. The study was not powered to compare responses between vaccine doses or regimens. Spike-specific TCR breadth was higher in Ad26.COV2.S recipients than in placebo recipients (P = 0.0014). Vaccine and placebo recipients had similar non-spike TCR breadth, a finding consistent with the vaccine containing only spike. It was noted by the authors that total T cell responses may have been underestimated by the TCR breadth and depth analyses.

The immunoSEQ Assay was the method used to sequence TCRbeta CDR3 regions. After extraction, genomic DNA underwent amplification by bias-controlled multiplex PCR, followed by high-throughput sequencing. The authors' pipeline ran thus. To quantify the absolute abundance of every unique TCRbeta CDR3 region, sequences were collapsed and filtered. T cell fraction was estimated by normalizing TCRbeta template counts to usable DNA, which was measured by amplifying reference genes present in all nucleated cells. Repertoire TCRs were annotated as SARS-CoV-2-specific when V gene, CDR3 amino acid sequence and J gene were exactly matched to a known reactive TCR set. The reference SARS-CoV-2 TCR set was derived from MIRA and filtered for enrichment in COVID-19-positive ImmuneCODE repertoires, a step that removed public or cross-reactive TCRs. Using the MIRA antigens, annotated TCRs were further analysed by specific ORF or by position within an ORF. Breadth was defined as the number of annotated unique rearrangements divided by the total number of unique productive rearrangements, and depth was defined as the summed frequency of the annotated unique rearrangements. Two-sided Wilcoxon rank-sum tests were used to compare TCR breadth between groups. TCRdb limited this immuneACCESS table to in-frame rearrangements with V and J called. A share of clones is missing; checked studies link under half to unresolved V genes, and the rest is unexplained. The V and J calls and clone size are taken from that table; D and trimming were inferred from the DNA. Present in this sample are roughly 350,000 clones, around 89% of which were seen just once. 5% of the sample belongs to the ten largest clones.

Read against the paper, the sample's treatment or condition label means: some 19 received Ad26.COV2.S at low or high dose, single or two shots; roughly 5 received placebo; per-sample allocation not given. For vaccine and placebo recipients, the sequenced repertoires came from samples collected on day 63 after the first injection. In Cohort 1b, 25 or so adults aged 18-55 years were enrolled at a single site in Boston, USA, between 29 July and 7 August 2020. Ad26.COV2.S consisted of a replication-incompetent adenovirus type 26 vector by which a prefusion-stabilized SARS-CoV-2 spike protein from the original Wuhan strain was expressed.

The receptor comes from a person between 18 and 65 years old who received the Ad26.COV2.S COVID-19 vaccine or a placebo. The receptor chain draws on TRBV9 and TRBJ1-4; the D gene lacks a confident call. The sample was peripheral blood, taken in a trial of Ad26.COV2.S vaccine versus placebo. For the CDR3, the sequence is CASSVAGVTNEKLFF. The DNA is TGTGCCAGCAGCGTAGCCGGGGTCACTAATGAAAAACTGTTTTTT.